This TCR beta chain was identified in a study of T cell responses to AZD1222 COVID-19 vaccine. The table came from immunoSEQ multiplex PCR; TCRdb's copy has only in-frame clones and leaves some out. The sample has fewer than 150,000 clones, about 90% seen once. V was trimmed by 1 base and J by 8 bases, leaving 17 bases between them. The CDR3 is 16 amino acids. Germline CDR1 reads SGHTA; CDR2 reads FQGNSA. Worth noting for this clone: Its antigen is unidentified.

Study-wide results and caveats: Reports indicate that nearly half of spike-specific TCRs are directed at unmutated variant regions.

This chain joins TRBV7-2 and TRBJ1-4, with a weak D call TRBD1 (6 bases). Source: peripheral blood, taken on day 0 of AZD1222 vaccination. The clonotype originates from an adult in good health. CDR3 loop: CASSLGQGQGGEKLFF. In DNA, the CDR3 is TGTGCCAGCAGCTTAGGCCAGGGGCAGGGAGGAGAAAAACTGTTTTTT. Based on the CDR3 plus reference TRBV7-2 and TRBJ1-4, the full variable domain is GAGVSQSPSNKVTEKGKDVELRCDPISGHTALYWYRQSLGQGLEFLIYFQGNSAPDKSGLPSDRFSAERTGGSVSTLTIQRTQQEDSAVYLCASSLGQGQGGEKLFFGSGTQLSVL.